This passage covers 12 T cell receptor beta chains from one sample sequenced in a study of blood T cells in healthy people across ages. Sample-barcoded 5' priming and a J-beta primer mix drove a second PCR of about 6 to 12 cycles. TCRdb called the 5' RACE reads again in MiXCR, with one record for every CDR3 protein. The sample lists about 1.4 million distinct CDR3 sequences; approximately 60% were seen once. Sequenced sample: blood. The receptors come from a young man in good health.

This clonotype was seen a few times. The genes are TRBV20-1 and TRBJ1-2; the D is unclear. From germline, CDR1 is DFQATT and CDR2 SNEGSKA (reference sequence). The germline V and J ends were trimmed by 7 bases and 0 bases, with 9 bases remaining between them. The CDR3 totals 12 residues. CDR3 sequence reads: CSVRLANYGYTF. CDR3 in DNA: TGCAGTGTGCGGTTAGCTAACTATGGCTACACCTTC.

The sample holds a few counts of this clonotype. The V and J genes are TRBV29-1 and TRBJ1-1; D remains ambiguous. Trimming took off 3 bases at V and 1 base at J, with 15 bases between the two ends. There are 15 residues in the CDR3. Germline V gene lookup returns CDR1 SQVTM and CDR2 ANQGSEA. The CDR3 DNA follows: TGCAGCGTTGATGGTGGAAGGGTAGCGAACACTGAAGCTTTCTTT. Residues: CSVDGGRVANTEAFF.

This clonotype was recorded a few times. The chain is built from TRBV29-1 and TRBJ2-7, with TRBD1 identical over 7 bases. CDR3 length: 13 residues. V was pared by 6 bases and J by 0 bases, with 5 bases of the junction left unmatched. CDR1 is SQVTM and CDR2 is ANQGSEA in the germline V gene. The chain's CDR3 is CSVVQGSSYEQYF. CDR3 DNA: TGCAGCGTCGTACAGGGGTCCTCCTACGAGCAGTACTTC.

The V gene is TRBV14, the J gene TRBJ1-2, with D maybe TRBD1 (5 bases). Looked up from germline, CDR1 is SGHDN and CDR2 is FVKESK. There are 15 residues in the CDR3. Between the trimmed V and J ends, which lost 0 bases and 6 bases, there was a span of 14 bases. CDR3 in amino acids: CASSQEGPGIDGYTF. The CDR3 DNA follows: TGTGCCAGCAGCCAAGAAGGTCCAGGGATAGATGGCTACACCTTC.

This sequence joins TRBV20-1 and TRBJ1-1, with D hard to call. The CDR3 extends over 13 amino acids. The ends were cut back, 6 bases at V and 0 bases at J, with 11 bases in the middle. Germline CDR1 DFQATT, CDR2 SNEGSKA (reference sequence). The CDR3 region has the DNA TGCAGTGCCCCGGATAGGTTGAACACTGAAGCTTTCTTT. As protein: CSAPDRLNTEAFF.

This clonotype has more than one count but fewer than ten. J is TRBJ2-1 and V is TRBV20-1, with 11 nucleotides matching TRBD2. With 0 bases clipped from V and 4 bases from J, the junction kept 11 bases outside the gene matches. This CDR3 spans 18 amino acids. CDR1 is DFQATT, CDR2 SNEGSKA, per germline (reference sequence). The CDR3 coding sequence is TGCAGTGCTAGAGATATTTCTGTACTAGCGGGAGTGTACAATGAGCAGTTCTTC. Protein: CSARDISVLAGVYNEQFF.

This clonotype was observed a few times. V usage is TRBV7-2 and J usage is TRBJ2-6; 10 bases fit TRBD2. Per the germline V gene, CDR1 is SGHTA and CDR2 is FQGNSA. The CDR3 is 18 residues long. Trimming at V came to 3 bases and at J to 4 bases, leaving 9 bases not matched to a gene. Here the CDR3 reads CASSFASGRSGGANVLTF. CDR3 in DNA: TGTGCCAGCAGCTTCGCTAGCGGGAGATCAGGAGGGGCCAACGTCCTGACTTTC.

CDR3 protein: CASSQEPPAGGLNEQFF. The DNA of the CDR3 is TGTGCCAGCAGCCAAGAACCCCCAGCGGGGGGGCTCAATGAGCAGTTCTTC. The chain is built from TRBV4-2 and TRBJ2-1; 10 nucleotides line up with TRBD2. The germline V gene has CDR1 LGHNA and CDR2 YNFKEQ. CDR3 size: 17 residues. The junction had 8 bases not matched to a gene; V was cut back by 0 bases and J by 6 bases.

This clonotype was seen more than once but under ten times. This chain joins TRBV4-2 and TRBJ2-7; 12 nucleotides match TRBD2. Germline V CDR1 and CDR2: LGHNA, YNFKEQ. The J segment lost 6 bases and the V segment lost 0 bases, leaving 0 bases of the junction unmatched. The CDR3 loop spans 14 amino acids. CDR3 residues: CASSQELAGGEQYF. The CDR3 DNA is TGTGCCAGCAGCCAAGAACTAGCGGGAGGCGAGCAGTACTTC.

The count of this clonotype is one. The chain is built from TRBV12-3 or TRBV12-4 and TRBJ1-4; no definite D call. V was clipped by 5 bases and J by 4 bases, with 14 bases between them. The CDR3 contains 15 residues. As DNA, the CDR3 is TGTGCCAGCAGTGGCCGGCCAGACAATAATGAAAAACTGTTTTTT. This sequence encodes CASSGRPDNNEKLFF.

The chain employs TRBV6-1 and TRBJ1-2, with D maybe TRBD1 (5 bases). The V end lost 4 bases, the J end lost 10 bases, and 19 bases lay between the germline ends. The CDR3 runs to 14 residues. Germline-derived CDR1 and CDR2 are MNHNS and SASEGT. The CDR3 protein is CASSGAGTGTAYTF. For the CDR3, the DNA is TGTGCCAGCAGTGGAGCCGGGACGGGAACTGCCTACACCTTC.

The gene calls are TRBV29-1 and TRBJ2-3; possible D gene TRBD2, 6 bases. Germline CDR1 is SQVTM and CDR2 is ANQGSEA. Trimming left V 1 base short and J 1 base short, with 15 bases between. The CDR3 contains 16 residues. In DNA form, the CDR3 reads TGCAGCGTTGAAGGCAGTGGGACTCATGGCACAGATACGCAGTATTTT. Residues: CSVEGSGTHGTDTQYF.